The sequence of this TCR beta chain was determined in a study of lymphopenia after photon versus proton radiotherapy. Overall study results and limits: After lymphocyte nadir, photon-treated repertoires showed oligoclonal expansion, especially CD8+ Temra. Proton therapy kept repertoires fairly stable, unlike photons, which gained effector/memory cells.

Germline V gene sequence: CDR1 SGHTS, CDR2 YDEGEE. This CDR3 spans 15 amino acids. The ends were cut back, 5 bases at V and 0 bases at J, with 12 bases in the middle. Generated by immunoSEQ multiplex PCR, the TCRdb table keeps only in-frame clones and is missing some. The data contain about 65,000 clones, 85% to 90% of them seen just once; the ten biggest clones take up roughly a tenth. A remark on this clone: What it binds is not known.

The sequence came from a man of 80 years or more with esophageal cancer. This chain links TRBV5-8 with TRBJ2-1, with a tentative D call TRBD1 (6 bases). Sequencing was performed on peripheral blood, taken from a patient treated with proton-based radiotherapy. The CDR3 here is CASSRRGTSYNEQFF. CDR3 in DNA: TGTGCCAGCAGTCGCAGGGGTACCTCCTACAATGAGCAGTTCTTC.